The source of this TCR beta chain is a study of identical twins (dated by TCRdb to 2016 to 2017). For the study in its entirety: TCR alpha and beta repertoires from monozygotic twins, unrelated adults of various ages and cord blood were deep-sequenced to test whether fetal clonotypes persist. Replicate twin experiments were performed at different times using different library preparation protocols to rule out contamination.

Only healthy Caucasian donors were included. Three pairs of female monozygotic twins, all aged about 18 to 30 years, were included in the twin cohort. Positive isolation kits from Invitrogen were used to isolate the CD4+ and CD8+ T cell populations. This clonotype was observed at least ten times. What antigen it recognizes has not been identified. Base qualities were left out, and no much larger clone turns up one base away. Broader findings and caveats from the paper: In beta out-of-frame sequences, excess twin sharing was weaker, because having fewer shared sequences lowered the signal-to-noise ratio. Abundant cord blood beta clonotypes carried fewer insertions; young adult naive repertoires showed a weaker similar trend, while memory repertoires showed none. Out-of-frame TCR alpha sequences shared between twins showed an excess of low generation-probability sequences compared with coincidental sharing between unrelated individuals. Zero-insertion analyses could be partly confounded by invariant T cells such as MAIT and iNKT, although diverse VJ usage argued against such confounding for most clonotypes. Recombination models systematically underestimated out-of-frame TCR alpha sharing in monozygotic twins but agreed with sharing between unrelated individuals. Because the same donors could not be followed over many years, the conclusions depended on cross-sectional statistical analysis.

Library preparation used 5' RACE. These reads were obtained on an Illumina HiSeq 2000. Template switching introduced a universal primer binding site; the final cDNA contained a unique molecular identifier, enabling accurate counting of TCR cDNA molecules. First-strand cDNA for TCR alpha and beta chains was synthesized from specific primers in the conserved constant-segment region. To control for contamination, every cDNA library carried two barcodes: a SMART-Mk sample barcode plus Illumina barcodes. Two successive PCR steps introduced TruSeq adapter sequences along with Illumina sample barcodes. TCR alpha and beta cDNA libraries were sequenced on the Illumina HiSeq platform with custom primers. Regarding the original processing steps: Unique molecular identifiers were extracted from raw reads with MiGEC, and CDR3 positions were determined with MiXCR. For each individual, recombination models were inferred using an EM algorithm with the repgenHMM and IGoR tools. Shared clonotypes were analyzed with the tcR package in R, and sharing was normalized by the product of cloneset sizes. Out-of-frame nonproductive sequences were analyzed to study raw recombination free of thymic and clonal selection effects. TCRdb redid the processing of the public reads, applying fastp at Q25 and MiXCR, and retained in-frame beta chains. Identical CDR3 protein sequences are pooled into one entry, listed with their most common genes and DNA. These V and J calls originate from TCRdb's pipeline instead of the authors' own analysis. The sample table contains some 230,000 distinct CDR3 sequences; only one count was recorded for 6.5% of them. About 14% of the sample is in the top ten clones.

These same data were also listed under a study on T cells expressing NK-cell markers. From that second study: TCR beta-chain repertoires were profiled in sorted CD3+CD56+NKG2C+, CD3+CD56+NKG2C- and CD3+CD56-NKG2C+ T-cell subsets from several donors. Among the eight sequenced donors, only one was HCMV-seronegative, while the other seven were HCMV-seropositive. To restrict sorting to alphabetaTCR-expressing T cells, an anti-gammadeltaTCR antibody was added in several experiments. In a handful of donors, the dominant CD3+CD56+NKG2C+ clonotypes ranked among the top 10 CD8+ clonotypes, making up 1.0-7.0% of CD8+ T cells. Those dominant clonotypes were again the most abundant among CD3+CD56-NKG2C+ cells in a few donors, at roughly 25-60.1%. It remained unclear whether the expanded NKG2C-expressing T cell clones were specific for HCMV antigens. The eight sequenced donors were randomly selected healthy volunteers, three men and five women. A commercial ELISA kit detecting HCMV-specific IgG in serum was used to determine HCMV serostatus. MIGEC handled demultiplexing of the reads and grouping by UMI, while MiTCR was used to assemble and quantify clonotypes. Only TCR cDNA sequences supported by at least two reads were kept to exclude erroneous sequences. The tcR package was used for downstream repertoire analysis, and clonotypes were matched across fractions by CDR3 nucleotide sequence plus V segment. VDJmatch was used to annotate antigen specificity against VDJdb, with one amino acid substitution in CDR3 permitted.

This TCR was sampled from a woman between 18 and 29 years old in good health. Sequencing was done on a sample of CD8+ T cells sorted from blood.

Here the CDR3 is given as CASWGPENNEQFF. The DNA reads as follows: TGTGCCAGCTGGGGTCCAGAAAACAATGAGCAGTTCTTC. Recombination joined TRBV2 with TRBJ2-1, with the D gene call left open. CDR1 SNHLY and CDR2 FYNNEI are derived from the germline V gene. Including cysteine and phenylalanine, the CDR3 has 13 amino acids. Here the CDR3 DNA is all that survives: 39 bases in frame from base 1. V gives up 8 bases and J gives up 5 bases, and the segment between their germline ends measures 13 bases.